This T cell receptor beta chain is from a study of immune evolution from preneoplasia to lung adenocarcinoma. The germline gives CDR1 DFQATT, CDR2 SNEGSKA (reference sequence). This CDR3 region has 11 residues. The V segment lost 6 bases and the J segment 5 bases; nucleotides outside the gene matches: 0. In regard to this clone: This specimen includes other DNA sequences encoding the same CDR3.

The table came from immunoSEQ multiplex PCR; TCRdb's copy has only in-frame clones and leaves some out. The sample lists roughly 10,000 clones; 88% were seen once. V is TRBV20-1 and J is TRBJ2-1, with 8 bases aligning to TRBD2. The sequencing input was FFPE invasive lung adenocarcinoma tissue. This TCR derives from a person between 65 and 80 years old with invasive lung adenocarcinoma. Some clones in this sample may be carry-over from other donors' samples. DNA of the CDR3: TGCAGTGCGCGGGGGGACAATGAGCAGTTCTTC. This codes for CSARGDNEQFF.